A selection of T cell receptor beta chains follows, all from one sample in a study of T cells after yellow fever vaccination. In TCRdb, the 5' RACE reads were re-called with MiXCR into one record per CDR3 protein. The sample holds 300,000 to 400,000 distinct CDR3 sequences, 3% to 4.5% seen once. This specimen was PBMCs, taken 5 days after the yellow fever booster vaccination. The origin of the receptors is a man between 18 and 29 years old who received the YFV17D yellow fever vaccine. CDR3s include the opening cysteine and the closing phenylalanine or tryptophan. The order of the fields is V gene, clone size, J gene, CDR3 protein. Size values are once, few and many counts, or a class for expanded clones, and some rows have none.

>TRBV4-3|many|TRBJ2-1
CASSGLAGGYNEQFF
>TRBV10-3|few|TRBJ2-5
CAISVEWGAETQYF
>TRBV12-3/TRBV12-4|.|TRBJ1-1
CASSLVPPNTEAFF
>TRBV20-1|.|TRBJ2-5
CSAEPDRPTRPLQETQYF
>TRBV5-4|once|TRBJ2-3
CASSLARTGYTDTEYF
>TRBV20-1|.|TRBJ1-2
CSALTGGSNYGYTF
>TRBV5-4|many|TRBJ2-7
CASSQGGTGGREQYF
>TRBV20-1|many|TRBJ2-5
CSARQETQYF
>TRBV27|few|TRBJ1-4
CASTHGSLSVGEKLFF
>TRBV4-1|few|TRBJ1-4
CASSQEGTGNEKLFF
>TRBV11-2|many|TRBJ2-3
CASSFLLAAPGDTQYF
>TRBV25-1|.|TRBJ2-5
CASNPEPGQETQYF
>TRBV4-3|.|TRBJ1-3
CASSQDRGLGYTIYF
>TRBV6-6|many|TRBJ2-3
CATCGRGTDTQYF
>TRBV20-1|.|TRBJ1-6
CSAAGANYNSPLHF
>TRBV30|.|TRBJ2-7
CAWSADGSYEQYF
>TRBV27|.|TRBJ2-1
CASSLPSTGNEQFF
>TRBV7-8|.|TRBJ1-2
CASSLADTYGYTF
>TRBV29-1|many|TRBJ1-3
CSALTGGSGNTIYF
>TRBV20-1|few|TRBJ2-5
CSVQRPQETQYF
>TRBV20-1|many|TRBJ2-3
CSATYSDTQYF
>TRBV10-3|few|TRBJ2-1
CAIYRESYNEQFF
>TRBV2|.|TRBJ2-3
CASRPGRSQDTQYF
>TRBV7-9|few|TRBJ2-3
CASSLVGLASDTQYF
>TRBV7-2|few|TRBJ2-6
CASSLDTPWYSGANVLTF
>TRBV15|few|TRBJ1-5
CATSSPRPEAPQHF
>TRBV24-1|.|TRBJ1-3
CATSDWTGSGNTIYF
>TRBV2|few|TRBJ1-4
CASSKDRRNEKLFF
>TRBV5-1|.|TRBJ2-2
CASSFLRQGTGELFF
>TRBV7-9|many|TRBJ2-3
CASTPFIGGTDTQYF
>TRBV10-3|many|TRBJ2-2
CAIEERTGSGELFF
>TRBV5-1|few|TRBJ1-2
CASSSTPTGGTGYTF
>TRBV29-1|.|TRBJ2-5
CSVEVSGYLETQYF
>TRBV28|many|TRBJ1-1
CASSFGAEGPNTEAFF
>TRBV5-6|.|TRBJ2-3
CASSASYEGAPDTQYF
>TRBV6-2/TRBV6-3|many|TRBJ2-2
CASSRDAGELFF
>TRBV7-2|.|TRBJ1-2
CASSLDQGPRGDYGYTF
>TRBV5-1|many|TRBJ2-6
CASSSEGQSGANVLTF
>TRBV19|.|TRBJ2-6
CASSGTGFSSGANVLTF
>TRBV5-6|many|TRBJ2-1
CASSSTRGDNEQFF
>TRBV29-1|.|TRBJ2-5
CSVGYLGETQYF
>TRBV29-1|few|TRBJ2-5
CSVEYQGRAPETQYF
>TRBV7-3|few|TRBJ2-6
CASSSRATSGANVLTF
>TRBV7-2|many|TRBJ2-2
CASSQLERAGTGELFF
>TRBV6-5|few|TRBJ1-2
CASWGELKLDNYGYTF
>TRBV24-1|many|TRBJ2-1
CATSLTGGYNEQFF
>TRBV27|few|TRBJ2-5
CASSPGTSGGSGYQETQYF
>TRBV5-1|few|TRBJ2-7
CASRRPGTGTYEQYF
>TRBV7-9|.|TRBJ2-7
CASSSSRAYEQYF
>TRBV20-1|.|TRBJ1-2
CSARGTPASDYGYTF
>TRBV20-1|many|TRBJ2-7
CSARGLANTYEQYF
>TRBV1|.|TRBJ2-4
CTSSQDVKGSNKNIQYF
>TRBV7-2|few|TRBJ2-1
CASSRWPGLGGSYNEQFF
>TRBV5-4|few|TRBJ2-3
CASSIDRVGTDTQYF
>TRBV13|few|TRBJ1-1
CASSLGIEAFF
>TRBV14|few|TRBJ1-6
CASSQGFFANSPLHF
>TRBV6-6|.|TRBJ2-3
CASGFITDTQYF
>TRBV4-3|many|TRBJ1-2
CASSLLGQGNYGYTF
>TRBV7-2|many|TRBJ1-2
CASSSEGLRSYGYTF
>TRBV20-1|many|TRBJ1-5
CSAGRFDSNQPQHF